This T cell receptor (beta chain) was sequenced during a study of T cells in localized non-small cell lung cancer. Study-wide results and caveats: Elevated circulating T cell density in blood was associated with longer overall survival.

Libraries were prepared by immunoSEQ multiplex PCR; TCRdb keeps only in-frame clonotypes and omits some of them. The repertoire includes tens of thousands of clones, over 65% of them detected once, and approximately 33% sits in the top ten. Regarding this clone: Its antigen is not identified.

Germline V gene sequence: CDR1 SGHTS, CDR2 YDEGEE. Deletions cut 4 bases from V and 4 bases from J, with 15 bases between. The CDR3 spans 15 residues. The V and J genes are TRBV5-8 and TRBJ1-5; D possibly corresponds to TRBD1 (5 bases). The input for sequencing was peripheral blood, taken before any cancer treatment. This clonotype was sampled from a male donor at least 60 years old with stage II squamous cell lung carcinoma. The CDR3, as DNA: TGTGCCAGCAGCACCGGGACCACGCCAAATCAGCCCCAGCATTTT. It translates to CASSTGTTPNQPQHF.